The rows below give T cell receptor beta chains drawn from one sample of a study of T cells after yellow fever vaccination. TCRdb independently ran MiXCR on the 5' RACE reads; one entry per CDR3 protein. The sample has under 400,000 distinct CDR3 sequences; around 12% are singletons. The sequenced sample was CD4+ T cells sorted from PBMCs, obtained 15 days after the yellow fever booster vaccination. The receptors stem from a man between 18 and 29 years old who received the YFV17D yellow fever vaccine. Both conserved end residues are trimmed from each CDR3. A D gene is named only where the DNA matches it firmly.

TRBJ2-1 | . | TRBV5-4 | ASSLFEEQF
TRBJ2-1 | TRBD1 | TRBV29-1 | SSGTDGNNEQF
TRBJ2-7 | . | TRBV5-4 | ASSHPDGTEQY
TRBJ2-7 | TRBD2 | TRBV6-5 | ASIRAGDAYEQY
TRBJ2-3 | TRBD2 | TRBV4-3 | ASSQGASGWEDTQY
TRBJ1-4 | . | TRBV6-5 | ASRSQEGEKLF
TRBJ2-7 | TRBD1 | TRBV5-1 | ASSQMTGADV
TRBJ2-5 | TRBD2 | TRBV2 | ASSEIFERGGRKTQY
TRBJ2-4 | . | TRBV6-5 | ASRGGNIQY
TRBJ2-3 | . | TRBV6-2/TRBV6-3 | ASSYSTQNTDTQY